This T cell receptor (beta chain) was identified during a study of technical replicates of blood from four donors. J gave up 6 bases and V 5 bases, and 8 bases lay outside the gene matches. From germline, CDR1 is MDHEN and CDR2 SYDVKM. CDR3 size: 15 residues. Assay used: immunoSEQ multiplex PCR; TCRdb lists only in-frame clones, some missing. Found here are 80,000 or so clones, around four fifths of them singletons; the top ten hold nearly 4%. The sequence came from a human donor in good health. Some clones in this sample may be carry-over from other donors' samples. Sequencing input: PBMCs. This chain connects TRBV28 to TRBJ1-5; TRBD1 aligns across 9 bases. The CDR3, as DNA: TGTGCCAGCAGTAGACGGACAGGGGTCTTTCAGCCCCAGCATTTT. Protein: CASSRRTGVFQPQHF.